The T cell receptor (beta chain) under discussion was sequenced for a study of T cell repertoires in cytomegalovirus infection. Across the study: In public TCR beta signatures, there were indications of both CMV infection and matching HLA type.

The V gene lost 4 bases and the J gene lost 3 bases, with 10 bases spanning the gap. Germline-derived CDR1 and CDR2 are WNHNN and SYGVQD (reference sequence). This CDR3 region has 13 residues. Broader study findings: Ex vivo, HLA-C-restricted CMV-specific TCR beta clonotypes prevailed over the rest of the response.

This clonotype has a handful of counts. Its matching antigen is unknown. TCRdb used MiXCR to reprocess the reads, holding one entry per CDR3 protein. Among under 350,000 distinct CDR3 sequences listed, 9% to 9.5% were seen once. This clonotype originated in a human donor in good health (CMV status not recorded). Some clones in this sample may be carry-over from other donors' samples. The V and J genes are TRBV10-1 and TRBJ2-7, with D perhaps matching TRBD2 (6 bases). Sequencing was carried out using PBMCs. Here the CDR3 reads CASSVGGSYEQYF. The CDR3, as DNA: TGCGCCAGCAGTGTCGGGGGTAGCTACGAGCAGTACTTC.